Shown below are 30 T cell receptor beta chains from a single sample sequenced in a study of blood T cells in healthy people across ages. The second PCR ran roughly 7 to 11 cycles with a sample-barcoded 5' primer and J-beta primers. From the 5' RACE reads, TCRdb called clonotypes with MiXCR, one entry per CDR3 protein. Of roughly 1,300,000 distinct CDR3 sequences detected, 55% to 75% appear once; the ten largest clones hold 5% to 7%. The sequencing sample was made of blood. These receptors were obtained from a man between 18 and 29 years old in good health.

This chain connects TRBV9 to TRBJ1-1; 7 bases are shared with TRBD1. CDR1 SGDLS and CDR2 YYNGEE come from the germline V gene. The ends lost 3 bases at V and 13 bases at J; junction bases unmatched: 9. The CDR3 spans 12 residues. The DNA for the CDR3 is TGTGCCAGCAGCGCCCACAGGGGTGAGGTTTTCTTT. It translates to CASSAHRGEVFF.

This CDR3 reads CASSSLTNLAKETQYF. The CDR3 DNA reads as TGTGCCAGCAGTTCTCTTACAAACCTGGCCAAAGAGACCCAGTACTTC. The chain uses TRBV27 and TRBJ2-5; D not resolved. V dropped 4 bases and J dropped 3 bases, with 18 bases sitting between them. The CDR3 is 16 amino acids. CDR1 is MNHEY, CDR2 SMNVEV, per germline (reference sequence).

This clonotype was picked up one time. The J gene is TRBJ2-3, the V gene TRBV7-9; the match to TRBD1 covers 10 bases. The germline CDR1 and CDR2 sequences are SEHNR and FQNEAQ (reference sequence). This CDR3 comprises 16 residues. The ends lost 8 bases at V and 0 bases at J; junction bases unmatched: 8. CDR3 DNA sequence: TGTGCCAGCTCTCGGGACAGGGGAATTAGCACAGATACGCAGTATTTT. This sequence encodes CASSRDRGISTDTQYF.

This clonotype showed up just once. The J gene is TRBJ1-2, the V gene TRBV12-3 or TRBV12-4; D is unresolved. The CDR3 has 14 amino acids. V lost 7 bases and J lost 7, with 19 bases in between. DNA for the CDR3: TGTGCCAGCACAAACCAGAGAAGTTATGGTGGCTACACCTTC. It specifies CASTNQRSYGGYTF.

The gene calls are TRBV20-1 and TRBJ2-3; perhaps TRBD2 as D (6 bases). Germline V gene sequence: CDR1 DFQATT, CDR2 SNEGSKA (reference sequence). This CDR3 has 15 residues. Trimming cost V 0 bases and J 6 bases, with 16 bases left between them. CDR3: CSARDRLLARDTQYF. The CDR3 DNA follows: TGCAGTGCTAGAGATCGGTTACTAGCTAGGGATACGCAGTATTTT.

The rearrangement joins TRBV18 to TRBJ2-4; D is unresolved. The DNA matches TRBJ2-7 better at its end, which makes the J call doubtful. The CDR3 spans 14 residues. The germline gives CDR1 KGHSH, CDR2 LQKENI. Here the CDR3 reads CATSGDQQPTEQYF. The CDR3 DNA is TGTGCCACTTCCGGTGACCAACAACCCACCGAGCAGTACTTC.

As regards this clonotype: It may be a read error: a sequence one base away is much more abundant. J is TRBJ2-5 and V is TRBV7-2; a possible D gene is TRBD2 (6 bases). In germline, CDR1 is SGHTA, CDR2 FQGNSA. The CDR3 extends over 16 amino acids. Trimming pared 2 bases from V and 1 base from J, leaving 14 bases between. In nucleotides, the CDR3 is TGTACCAGCAGCTTAAATGCCGGGAGAGGCCAAGAGACCCAGTACTTC. This codes for CTSSLNAGRGQETQYF.

This clonotype was found a few times. V gene TRBV6-6 combines with J gene TRBJ2-4; D may correspond to TRBD1 or TRBD2 (5 bases each). The assigned J gene may be wrong: the sequence end matches TRBJ2-5 better. There are 13 residues in the CDR3. From germline, CDR1 is MNHNY and CDR2 SVGAGI (reference sequence). In nucleotides, the CDR3 is TGTGCCAGCAGTACCGGGACGGCGAGGACCCAGTACTTC. It encodes CASSTGTARTQYF.

The chain couples TRBV4-2 to TRBJ1-6; D is perhaps TRBD1 (5 bases). V was cut by 0 bases and J by 8 bases, with 14 bases left in between. CDR3 length equals 16 residues. Per germline, CDR1 LGHNA and CDR2 YNFKEQ. This CDR3 is CASSQDQGESDSPLHF. The CDR3, as DNA: TGTGCCAGCAGCCAAGATCAAGGGGAGTCAGATTCACCCCTCCACTTT.

This clonotype was found a few times. This rearrangement joins TRBV6-6 to TRBJ2-5; possibly TRBD2 for D (5 bases). From germline, CDR1 is MNHNY and CDR2 SVGAGI (reference sequence). This CDR3 has 12 amino acids. Trimming stripped 5 bases from V and 7 bases from J, with 11 bases between. CDR3 sequence: CASSGSAGTQYF. In DNA, the CDR3 is TGTGCCAGCAGTGGATCGGCGGGGACCCAGTACTTC.

The chain recombines TRBV25-1 with TRBJ1-5, with no clear D. The CDR3 loop spans 14 amino acids. Trimming pared 0 bases from V and 9 bases from J, leaving 12 bases between. CDR1 is MGHDK, CDR2 SYGVNS, per germline. DNA for the CDR3: TGTGCCAGCAGTGAATATACAGCCGTTGGGCCCCAGCATTTT. Protein sequence: CASSEYTAVGPQHF.

The chain uses TRBV6-2 or TRBV6-3 and TRBJ1-5; no clear D gene. The germline gives CDR1 MNHEY, CDR2 SVGEGT. There are 13 residues in the CDR3. Trimming removed 4 bases at V and 4 bases at J, with 8 bases between. The CDR3 loop is CASSSRWNQPQHF. Here the CDR3 DNA reads TGTGCCAGCAGTTCCCGCTGGAATCAGCCCCAGCATTTT.

V and J are TRBV6-5 and TRBJ2-5, with TRBD2 as a possible D gene (6 bases). Germline lookup yields CDR1 MNHEY and CDR2 SVGAGI. Trimming left V 10 bases short and J 4 bases short, with 13 bases between. This CDR3 contains 12 residues. The DNA of the CDR3 is TGTGCCATCAGCGGGCCCAGAGAGACCCAGTACTTC. It yields the protein CAISGPRETQYF.

This chain connects TRBV28 to TRBJ2-7; D is perhaps TRBD1 (5 bases). Trimming removed 7 bases at V and 3 bases at J, with 13 bases between. The CDR3 sequence is 13 residues long. CDR1 is MDHEN and CDR2 is SYDVKM in the germline V gene. In DNA, the CDR3 is TGTGCCAGCACCCGGCAGGGCTACTACGAGCAGTACTTC. Residues: CASTRQGYYEQYF.

This clonotype was picked up a small number of times. V is TRBV6-1 and J is TRBJ2-5, with 7 bases that match TRBD1. V trimming: 4 bases; J trimming: 1 base; junction bases outside the gene matches: 6. This CDR3 contains 15 residues. CDR1 and CDR2 from the germline V gene are MNHNS and SASEGT. CDR3 sequence reads: CASSGQTGLQETQYF. DNA of the CDR3: TGTGCCAGCAGTGGACAGACAGGGCTCCAAGAGACCCAGTACTTC.

V gene TRBV6-1 combines with J gene TRBJ2-3; D is undetermined. This CDR3 is 15 amino acids long. V shed 1 base and J shed 0 bases, with 8 bases lying between them. The germline gives CDR1 MNHNS, CDR2 SASEGT. CDR3: CASSEVGGSTDTQYF. DNA of the CDR3: TGTGCCAGCAGTGAAGTCGGCGGTAGCACAGATACGCAGTATTTT.

Only a few counts were recorded for this clonotype. The gene calls are TRBV20-1 and TRBJ2-7; no clear D gene. The V end was cut by 5 bases, the J end by 5 bases, with 16 bases between. The CDR3 is 13 residues long. Germline CDR1 reads DFQATT; CDR2 reads SNEGSKA (reference sequence). The CDR3 region is CSAEKTDLHEQYF. The CDR3 DNA follows: TGCAGTGCTGAAAAGACTGACCTCCACGAGCAGTACTTC.

The CDR3 DNA reads as TGTGCCAGCAGCCAAACAGGACAGGGCTCCCCAGAGCAGTTCTTC. Its protein product is CASSQTGQGSPEQFF. This chain connects TRBV4-2 to TRBJ2-1, with 8 bases identical to TRBD1. J was trimmed by 10 bases and V by 2 bases; bases with no gene match: 10. Germline CDR1 LGHNA, CDR2 YNFKEQ. This CDR3 has 15 amino acids.

This clonotype showed up just a few times. CDR3 residues: CASSQGSSGSGTDTQYF. Here the CDR3 DNA reads TGTGCCAGCAGCCAAGGGTCTAGCGGGAGTGGGACAGATACGCAGTATTTT. The chain employs TRBV3-1 and TRBJ2-3; 10 bases are shared with TRBD2. V shed 1 base, J shed 3 bases, and the junction held 7 bases outside the gene matches. The CDR3 totals 17 residues. Germline CDR1 is LGHDT and CDR2 is YNNKEL (reference sequence).

Worth noting for this clonotype: The germline gene is not matched at one end of the junction; a read error may be the cause. The chain joins TRBV10-3 to TRBJ2-3; D tentatively reads TRBD1 or TRBD2 (5 bases each). The CDR3 extends over 14 amino acids. Germline loops: CDR1 ENHRY, CDR2 SYGVKD. The CDR3 DNA reads as TGTGCCACAGGGACCCGAATACTAACAGATACGCAGGATTTT. It translates to CATGTRILTDTQDF.

The chain carries TRBV29-1 and TRBJ2-3; a possible D gene is TRBD1 (6 bases). The CDR3 has 14 residues. V lost 4 bases, J lost 4 bases, and 15 bases lay in between. Per germline, CDR1 SQVTM and CDR2 ANQGSEA. CDR3 loop: CSVGYGGRADTQYF. CDR3 coding DNA: TGCAGCGTTGGGTATGGGGGCCGCGCAGATACGCAGTATTTT.

The chain recombines TRBV6-5 with TRBJ1-3; D is unresolved. CDR1 and CDR2 from the germline V gene are MNHEY and SVGAGI. V lost 2 bases and J lost 0, with 11 bases in between. This CDR3 has 16 residues. CDR3 region: CASSYTPKFSGNTIYF. The CDR3 bases are TGTGCCAGCAGTTACACTCCTAAGTTCTCTGGAAACACCATATATTTT.

The chain links TRBV20-1 to TRBJ2-1; TRBD2 agrees at 10 bases. The trim removed 6 bases at V and 0 bases at J, leaving 5 bases unmatched. The CDR3 extends over 15 amino acids. From germline, CDR1 is DFQATT and CDR2 SNEGSKA (reference sequence). CDR3 loop: CSAKREGRSYNEQFF. Here the CDR3 DNA reads TGCAGTGCCAAGCGGGAGGGCCGCTCCTACAATGAGCAGTTCTTC.

The chain carries TRBV12-3 or TRBV12-4 and TRBJ2-7; 7 nucleotides align to TRBD1. V lost 4 bases, J lost 6 bases, and 15 bases stayed unmatched. The CDR3 length is 16 residues. CDR3 in DNA: TGTGCCAGCAGTTGCTACAGGGGAAAGGGGTCTGGCGAGCAGTACTTC. Amino acid sequence: CASSCYRGKGSGEQYF.

This clonotype was counted a few times. The rearrangement joins TRBV12-3 or TRBV12-4 to TRBJ2-5, with 8 bases fitting TRBD2. TRBJ2-7 matches the DNA end more closely, so the J call is doubtful. The CDR3 contains 11 residues. CDR3: CASGGTSEQYF. DNA of the CDR3: TGTGCCAGCGGTGGGACTAGCGAGCAGTACTTC.

This clonotype was observed a few times. This chain uses TRBV7-2 with TRBJ2-5; 7 bases align to TRBD2. Per the germline V gene, CDR1 is SGHTA and CDR2 is FQGNSA. J gave up 1 base and V 1 base, and 3 bases lay outside the gene matches. The CDR3 is 15 amino acids. DNA of the CDR3: TGTGCCAGCAGCTTAGGCGGGAGATTCCAAGAGACCCAGTACTTC. It codes for CASSLGGRFQETQYF. The full variable domain, rest sourced from reference TRBV7-2 and TRBJ2-5, is GAGVSQSPSNKVTEKGKDVELRCDPISGHTALYWYRQSLGQGLEFLIYFQGNSAPDKSGLPSDRFSAERTGGSVSTLTIQRTQQEDSAVYLCASSLGGRFQETQYFGPGTRLLVL.

V is TRBV20-1 and J is TRBJ2-1; D remains ambiguous. Germline V gene data show CDR1 as DFQATT and CDR2 as SNEGSKA (reference sequence). This CDR3 contains 15 residues. Trimming pared 5 bases from V and 0 bases from J, leaving 14 bases between. CDR3 nucleotide sequence: TGCAGTGCTGTCGACTCGCTAACCTCCTACAATGAGCAGTTCTTC. It translates to CSAVDSLTSYNEQFF.

In its sample, this clonotype was seen once. The chain links TRBV4-3 to TRBJ1-2; D uncertain. Trimming shortened V by 3 bases and J by 0 bases, and 11 bases separated the two germline ends. The CDR3 runs 15 residues. Germline lookup yields CDR1 LGHNA and CDR2 YSLEER. CDR3 sequence (DNA): TGCGCCAGCAGCCACGGACGCCTAGCTAACTATGGCTACACCTTC. It is translated as CASSHGRLANYGYTF.

The V gene is TRBV25-1, the J gene TRBJ1-5; D is unresolved. CDR3 length: 15 residues. Trimming left V 2 bases short and J 4 bases short, with 12 bases between. In germline, CDR1 is MGHDK, CDR2 SYGVNS. The DNA of the CDR3 is TGTGCCAGCAGTGAAAGCCCAGGATCAAATCAGCCCCAGCATTTT. It encodes CASSESPGSNQPQHF.

The CDR3 reads CSVKGLAVFNEQFF. CDR3 bases: TGCAGCGTGAAGGGACTAGCGGTCTTCAATGAGCAGTTCTTC. J is TRBJ2-1 and V is TRBV29-1; 11 bases are shared with TRBD2. V was pared by 6 bases and J by 6 bases, with 7 bases of the junction left unmatched. CDR1 is SQVTM, CDR2 ANQGSEA, per germline. The CDR3 sequence is 14 residues long.